This T cell receptor (beta chain) was documented in a study of T cells after posttransplantation cyclophosphamide. Findings and limits, study-wide: Skin or GI-infiltrating T cells shared few TRB sequences with blood. Recipient CMV seropositivity and CMV reactivation strongly tracked TRB clonality. Donor-recipient repertoire similarity was low at 1-2 months, rising over year one.

Trimming stripped 5 bases from V and 7 bases from J, with 21 bases between. The CDR3 totals 16 residues. Germline V gene lookup returns CDR1 SEHNR and CDR2 FQNEAQ (reference sequence). A marrow graft followed busulfan-fludarabine conditioning, with cyclophosphamide on days +3 and +4. In regard to this clone: Antigen unknown.

Data came from immunoSEQ multiplex PCR; TCRdb stores just in-frame clones and leaves some out. The sample has under 50,000 clones, 90% seen once. The clonotype was recovered from a male patient between 55 and 70 years old who received an allogeneic stem cell transplant from a related donor and was CMV-positive. The graft donor may be the source of some T cells. The specimen comprised PBMCs, sampled roughly 59 days after allogeneic stem cell transplant with posttransplant cyclophosphamide. V usage is TRBV7-9 and J usage is TRBJ2-1, with a weak D call TRBD1 (6 bases). The CDR3 nucleotides read TGTGCCAGCAGCCTCAGCCGGGACAACCGAAGGAATGAGCAGTTCTTC. The encoded protein is CASSLSRDNRRNEQFF.